Listed below are T cell receptor beta chains from one sample, sequenced in a study of blood T cells in healthy people across ages. TCRdb re-called the 5' RACE reads through MiXCR, storing one row per CDR3 protein. The repertoire holds 1.5 million or so distinct CDR3 sequences, approximately 43% seen once, with approximately 4% in the top ten. Sequencing input: blood. These receptors all stem from a woman aged 18-35 years in good health. Both conserved end residues are part of each CDR3. The D gene is left open where the match is weak. Some rows have no size entry. The others give once, few or many, or a class for an expanded clone.

>TRBD1|NA|TRBJ1-5|TRBV3-1
CASSFSGGEGNQPQHF
TGTGCCAGCAGCTTTTCAGGGGGAGAAGGCAATCAGCCCCAGCATTTT
>TRBD1|NA|TRBJ1-2|TRBV9
CASTVQGQSYGYTF
TGTGCCAGCACGGTACAGGGACAGAGCTATGGCTACACCTTC
>TRBD2|many|TRBJ2-3|TRBV7-2
CASSLEHSSGGTDTQYF
TGTGCCAGCAGCTTAGAGCACAGTAGCGGGGGAACAGATACGCAGTATTTT
>TRBD2|NA|TRBJ2-7|TRBV10-3
CAISLAGTYEQYF
TGTGCCATCTCCCTAGCGGGGACCTACGAGCAGTACTTC
>NA|NA|TRBJ2-5|TRBV20-1
CSATSPGRGKETQYF
TGCAGTGCTACCTCCCCAGGTCGGGGAAAAGAGACCCAGTACTTC
>TRBD1|few|TRBJ2-5|TRBV3-1
CASSQEEKGALFQETQYF
TGTGCCAGCAGCCAAGAAGAAAAGGGGGCTTTATTCCAAGAGACCCAGTACTTC
>NA|NA|TRBJ2-1|TRBV5-6
CASSGLSEQFF
TGTGCCAGCAGCGGGTTAAGTGAGCAGTTCTTC
>NA|NA|TRBJ2-5|TRBV11-1
CASSSWTSTDSHETQYF
TGTGCCAGCAGCTCTTGGACTTCCACTGACTCTCATGAGACCCAGTACTTC
>NA|NA|TRBJ2-3|TRBV27
CASSFPGLTDTQYF
TGTGCCAGCAGTTTTCCCGGGCTTACAGATACGCAGTATTTT
>NA|once|TRBJ1-2|TRBV27
CATTDRAGSYGYTF
TGTGCCACTACGGACCGCGCAGGGAGCTATGGCTACACCTTC
>NA|NA|TRBJ1-4|TRBV27
CASSSQPRRNEKLFF
TGTGCCAGCAGTAGTCAGCCCCGACGGAATGAAAAACTGTTTTTT
>TRBD2|NA|TRBJ2-1|TRBV2
CASSPGLAYLQFF
TGTGCCAGCAGCCCGGGACTAGCGTACCTGCAGTTCTTC
>NA|few|TRBJ2-3|TRBV10-3
CAIRPGHQGVWQYF
TGTGCCATCAGACCGGGACACCAAGGGGTCTGGCAGTATTTT
>NA|NA|TRBJ2-7|TRBV20-1
CSASQESRKLGVEQYF
TGCAGTGCTAGCCAAGAATCCCGGAAGTTGGGTGTAGAGCAGTACTTC
>NA|NA|TRBJ1-5|TRBV15
CATSREGRKPQHF
TGTGCCACCAGCAGAGAAGGTCGGAAGCCCCAGCATTTT
>NA|NA|TRBJ2-1|TRBV27
CASSPNASPYHQFF
TGTGCCAGCAGCCCAAACGCCTCCCCTTACCATCAGTTCTTC
>NA|few|TRBJ1-2|TRBV7-2
CASRYRDFGTYGYTF
TGTGCCAGCAGATACCGGGACTTCGGAACATATGGCTACACCTTC
>NA|few|TRBJ2-5|TRBV6-2/TRBV6-3
CASSYSAASPRGTQYF
TGTGCCAGCAGTTACTCGGCAGCATCTCCCCGAGGGACCCAGTACTTC
>NA|once|TRBJ2-1|TRBV5-1
CASSKHTDEQFF
TGCGCCAGCAGCAAACACACCGATGAGCAGTTCTTC
>NA|NA|TRBJ2-1|TRBV12-3/TRBV12-4
CASSNGGWYEQFF
TGTGCCAGCAGTAATGGCGGGTGGTACGAGCAGTTCTTC
>NA|NA|TRBJ1-5|TRBV6-5
CTSSLRRSNQPQHF
TGTACCAGCAGCCTTCGGCGGAGCAATCAGCCCCAGCATTTT
>TRBD1|NA|TRBJ2-5|TRBV20-1
CSGTGGNQETQYF
TGCAGCGGGACAGGAGGAAACCAAGAGACCCAGTACTTC
>NA|few|TRBJ1-2|TRBV29-1
CSVGKMERIYGYTF
TGCAGCGTTGGGAAAATGGAGAGGATCTATGGCTACACCTTC
>NA|NA|TRBJ2-5|TRBV7-9
CASSSIDRTQYF
TGTGCCAGCAGCTCTATCGACAGGACCCAGTACTTC
>TRBD2|NA|TRBJ2-1|TRBV27
CASSPLAVSSSYNEQFF
TGTGCCAGCAGTCCTCTAGCGGTATCAAGCTCCTACAATGAGCAGTTCTTC
>NA|NA|TRBJ2-5|TRBV11-2
CASSLSRFVETQYF
TGTGCCAGCAGCTTGAGTCGCTTTGTGGAGACCCAGTACTTC
>TRBD2|NA|TRBJ2-5|TRBV7-2
CASSLVELAGETQYF
TGTGCCAGCAGCTTAGTCGAGCTAGCGGGGGAGACCCAGTACTTC
>TRBD2|NA|TRBJ2-3|TRBV12-3/TRBV12-4
CASSFQRGVDTQYF
TGTGCCAGCAGTTTCCAACGGGGGGTTGATACGCAGTATTTT
>NA|NA|TRBJ2-1|TRBV20-1
CSASGPPGRSYNEQFF
TGCAGTGCCTCCGGCCCCCCGGGCCGCTCCTACAATGAGCAGTTCTTC
>NA|NA|TRBJ2-7|TRBV30
CAWSFGGYEQYF
TGTGCCTGGAGTTTTGGAGGGTACGAGCAGTACTTC
>NA|NA|TRBJ2-5|TRBV7-2
CASSSIASQETQYF
TGTGCCAGCAGCTCAATAGCGTCACAAGAGACCCAGTACTTC
>NA|few|TRBJ1-6|TRBV20-1
CSARQASGLYNSPLHF
TGCAGTGCTAGACAGGCGAGCGGGCTATATAATTCACCCCTCCACTTT
>NA|NA|TRBJ2-5|TRBV7-2
CASSLVSQQQETQYF
TGTGCCAGCAGCTTAGTATCCCAACAGCAAGAGACCCAGTACTTC
>NA|few|TRBJ2-7|TRBV11-2
CASSLGGSLISYEQYF
TGTGCCAGCAGCTTAGGCGGCTCACTGATCTCCTACGAGCAGTACTTC
>TRBD1|NA|TRBJ1-1|TRBV29-1
CSVTGDIMNTEAFF
TGCAGCGTAACAGGGGACATCATGAACACTGAAGCTTTCTTT
>TRBD1|NA|TRBJ1-1|TRBV7-9
CASSRDSTEAFF
TGTGCCAGCAGTCGGGACAGTACCGAAGCTTTCTTT
>NA|many|TRBJ2-1|TRBV9
CASSPWLESSYNEQFF
TGTGCCAGCAGCCCTTGGCTAGAGAGCTCCTACAATGAGCAGTTCTTC
>NA|NA|TRBJ2-2|TRBV14
CDSEEVLGPGELFF
TGTGATTCGGAGGAGGTATTAGGTCCCGGGGAGCTGTTTTTT
>TRBD2|NA|TRBJ2-1|TRBV27
CASRISRGGLYEQFF
TGTGCCAGCAGGATATCGCGGGGGGGCCTGTATGAGCAGTTCTTC
>TRBD1|NA|TRBJ1-1|TRBV7-9
CASSLARDRGNTEAFF
TGTGCCAGCAGCTTAGCGAGAGACAGGGGGAACACTGAAGCTTTCTTT
>NA|once|TRBJ2-7|TRBV9
CASSVGGNLAYEQYF
TGTGCCAGCAGCGTTGGTGGCAACCTCGCCTACGAGCAGTACTTC
>NA|NA|TRBJ1-5|TRBV28
CASSLSSFGNQPQHF
TGTGCCAGCAGTTTATCCAGTTTCGGCAATCAGCCCCAGCATTTT
>NA|many|TRBJ1-5|TRBV7-2
CASSLALGGAQPQHF
TGTGCCAGCAGCTTAGCTCTTGGGGGGGCTCAGCCCCAGCATTTT
>TRBD1|few|TRBJ2-1|TRBV9
CASSVDGQGADEQFF
TGTGCCAGCAGCGTAGACGGACAGGGGGCTGATGAGCAGTTCTTC